One sample yielded the 23 T cell receptor beta chains listed below, sequenced in a study of control samples from healthy donors and cancer patients. Some clones are missing from TCRdb's copy, which holds only in-frame ones; the method was immunoSEQ multiplex PCR. The sample carries 70,000 to 85,000 clones, more than 65% recorded once. The specimen sequenced was PBMCs. The origin of the receptors is a man between 60 and 75 years old with head and neck cancer.

V usage is TRBV9 and J usage is TRBJ1-1; D gene uncertain. CDR3 length equals 15 residues. Germline V gene lookup returns CDR1 SGDLS and CDR2 YYNGEE. V lost 0 bases, J lost 0 bases, and 9 bases lay in between. CDR3 sequence reads: CASSVDPTVNTEAFF. For the CDR3, the DNA is TGTGCCAGCAGCGTAGACCCAACGGTGAACACTGAAGCTTTCTTT.

The chain combines TRBV5-5 with TRBJ2-3; TRBD2 matches 8 bases. The germline gives CDR1 SGHKS, CDR2 YYEKEE (reference sequence). The junction had 12 bases not matched to a gene; V was cut back by 0 bases and J by 6 bases. This CDR3 contains 17 residues. In DNA form, the CDR3 reads TGTGCCAGCAGCTTGGAAAGTATGGGCCTAGCGGGCGATACGCAGTATTTT. This encodes CASSLESMGLAGDTQYF.

The V and J genes are TRBV5-1 and TRBJ2-1; 7 bases align to TRBD1. V lost 1 base, J lost 1 base, and 8 bases stayed unmatched. The V gene's germline CDR1 is SGHRS and CDR2 YFSETQ. The CDR3 contains 17 residues. CDR3 residues: CASSLWTGTASYNEQFF. CDR3 nucleotide sequence: TGCGCCAGCAGCTTGTGGACCGGGACAGCGTCCTACAATGAGCAGTTCTTC.

The chain recombines TRBV6-1 with TRBJ2-1, with 7 bases that match TRBD2. The germline gives CDR1 MNHNS, CDR2 SASEGT. The junction had 9 bases not matched to a gene; V was cut back by 2 bases and J by 8 bases. This CDR3 is built from 15 residues. CDR3 DNA sequence: TGTGCCAGCAGTGAAAGGGCGCGACTAGCCTATGAGCAGTTCTTC. Encoded protein: CASSERARLAYEQFF.

V usage is TRBV19 and J usage is TRBJ1-5, with 7 bases that match TRBD1. This CDR3 spans 16 amino acids. Germline V gene lookup returns CDR1 LNHDA and CDR2 SQIVND (reference sequence). Trimming took 4 bases from V and 2 from J; bases not matched to a gene: 8. CDR3 protein: CASSRQGTAGNQPQHF. In DNA, the CDR3 is TGTGCCAGTAGTAGACAGGGTACTGCGGGCAATCAGCCCCAGCATTTT.

The chain carries TRBV24-1 and TRBJ1-1, with D unresolved. CDR1 KGHDR and CDR2 SFDVKD come from the germline V gene. V was shortened by 3 bases and J by 11 bases, with 15 bases between the two germline ends. The CDR3 contains 13 residues. DNA of the CDR3: TGTGCCACCAGTGATCTTCAAGGACTAGGGGCTTTCTTT. Translation gives CATSDLQGLGAFF.

The CDR3 region is CASSFGIGDEQYF. The CDR3 coding sequence is TGTGCCAGCAGCTTCGGGATCGGCGACGAGCAGTACTTC. The chain joins TRBV3-1 (or the pseudogene TRBV3-2) to TRBJ2-7; D might be TRBD2 (5 bases). The CDR3 sequence is 13 residues long. CDR1 is LGHDT, CDR2 YNNKEL, per germline (reference sequence). V shed 5 bases and J shed 5 bases, with 13 bases lying between them.

The count of this clone is one. This chain uses TRBV14 with TRBJ2-7, with 10 bases fitting TRBD2. The J segment lost 6 bases and the V segment lost 1 base, leaving 9 bases of the junction unmatched. CDR1 is SGHDN and CDR2 is FVKESK in the germline V gene. This CDR3 has 16 residues. CDR3 sequence: CASSQGLSASGSEQYF. The CDR3 bases are TGTGCCAGCAGCCAAGGTCTCTCGGCTAGCGGGAGCGAGCAGTACTTC.

V is TRBV6-6 and J is TRBJ2-7; 7 positions agree with TRBD1. V was clipped by 5 bases and J by 5 bases; unmatched bases: 9. CDR3 length: 14 residues. Germline V gene data show CDR1 as MNHNY and CDR2 as SVGAGI (reference sequence). This CDR3 reads CASSHEQGNHEQYF. The CDR3 region has the DNA TGTGCCAGCAGTCACGAACAGGGGAACCACGAGCAGTACTTC.

The chain uses TRBV30 and TRBJ2-7; TRBD1 is a possible D gene (5 bases). The CDR3 runs to 13 residues. Germline V gene data show CDR1 as GTSNPN and CDR2 as SVGIG (reference sequence). V lost 2 bases, J lost 4 bases, and 12 bases lay in between. CDR3 protein: CAWSRSGWYEQYF. The CDR3 region has the DNA TGTGCCTGGAGTCGTTCAGGGTGGTACGAGCAGTACTTC.

V and J are TRBV27 and TRBJ2-1, with D tentatively TRBD1 (7 bases). With 1 base removed from V and 6 bases from J, the gap between germline ends came to 16 bases. Germline CDR1 and CDR2: MNHEY and SMNVEV (reference sequence). The CDR3 extends over 16 amino acids. The CDR3 is CASSLWSGGGGNEQFF. In DNA form, the CDR3 reads TGTGCCAGCAGTTTATGGTCAGGGGGAGGTGGCAATGAGCAGTTCTTC.

About this clone itself: In the same sample, other DNA sequences code for this CDR3. DNA of the CDR3: TGTGCCAGCAGTTATGGACAGAACACTGAAGCTTTCTTT. It translates to CASSYGQNTEAFF. This chain joins TRBV6-5 and TRBJ1-1; TRBD1 might be the D (5 bases). This CDR3 has 13 residues. Germline CDR1 reads MNHEY; CDR2 reads SVGAGI. The V end lost 3 bases, the J end lost 1 base, and 6 bases lay between the germline ends.

The CDR3 loop reads CASSFGEGSSSYEQYF. CDR3 DNA sequence: TGTGCCAGCAGCTTCGGAGAGGGGTCGAGCTCCTACGAGCAGTACTTC. The chain uses TRBV11-2 and TRBJ2-7, with D perhaps TRBD1 or TRBD2 (5 bases each). The CDR3 has 16 amino acids. V lost 3 bases and J 0 bases, leaving 15 bases between the germline ends. Per germline, CDR1 SGHAT and CDR2 FQNNGV. Variable domain in full (rest from reference TRBV11-2 and TRBJ2-7): EAGVAQSPRYKIIEKRQSVAFWCNPISGHATLYWYQQILGQGPKLLIQFQNNGVVDDSQLPKDRFSAERLKGVDSTLKIQPAKLEDSAVYLCASSFGEGSSSYEQYFGPGTRLTVT.

The rearrangement joins TRBV5-1 to TRBJ2-1; no reliable D call. The CDR3 sequence is 21 residues long. The V and J ends lost 5 bases and 0 bases respectively, with 30 bases between them. Per the germline V gene, CDR1 is SGHRS and CDR2 is YFSETQ. The CDR3 DNA is TGCGCCAGCAGTAACTCCCCGAGGTTGTCCATATATCTCAGCTCCTACAATGAGCAGTTCTTC. As protein: CASSNSPRLSIYLSSYNEQFF. Complete variable domain (other parts from reference TRBV5-1 and TRBJ2-1): KAGVTQTPRYLIKTRGQQVTLSCSPISGHRSVSWYQQTPGQGLQFLFEYFSETQRNKGNFPGRFSGRQFSNSRSEMNVSTLELGDSALYLCASSNSPRLSIYLSSYNEQFFGPGTRLTVL.

The V and J genes are TRBV11-2 and TRBJ2-5; no firm D call. The CDR3 spans 14 residues. Trimming left V 2 bases short and J 1 base short, with 8 bases between. From germline, CDR1 is SGHAT and CDR2 FQNNGV. The CDR3 DNA reads as TGTGCCAGCAGCTTAACCCGGACCCAAGAGACCCAGTACTTC. Protein: CASSLTRTQETQYF.

V is TRBV21-1 and J is TRBJ2-3; TRBD2 was called by the table and not checked on the DNA. TRBV21-1 is a known pseudogene. The CDR3 loop spans 16 amino acids. The DNA of the CDR3 is TGTGCCAGCAGCAAAGACAAGCGGGTCAGCACAGATACGCAGTATTTT. It specifies CASSKDKRVSTDTQYF.

The rearrangement links TRBV11-2 to TRBJ1-2; D is uncertain. This CDR3 comprises 13 residues. Germline V gene sequence: CDR1 SGHAT, CDR2 FQNNGV. Trimming shortened V by 4 bases and J by 2 bases, and 8 bases separated the two germline ends. Here the CDR3 reads CASSYNSNYGYTF. CDR3 coding DNA: TGTGCCAGCAGCTATAACTCAAACTATGGCTACACCTTC.

The chain couples TRBV7-2 to TRBJ1-5; 7 nucleotides agree with TRBD1. Germline values: CDR1 SGHTA, CDR2 FQGNSA. The ends lost 5 bases at V and 4 bases at J; junction bases unmatched: 8. CDR3 length equals 15 residues. The CDR3 is CASSPRGGGNQPQHF. The CDR3 DNA is TGTGCCAGCAGCCCCAGGGGGGGTGGGAATCAGCCCCAGCATTTT. The variable domain in full, completed from reference TRBV7-2 and TRBJ1-5, reads GAGVSQSPSNKVTEKGKDVELRCDPISGHTALYWYRQSLGQGLEFLIYFQGNSAPDKSGLPSDRFSAERTGGSVSTLTIQRTQQEDSAVYLCASSPRGGGNQPQHFGDGTRLSIL.

The chain couples TRBV11-2 to TRBJ1-1, with D unresolved. The V end was cut by 5 bases, the J end by 5 bases, with 6 bases between. Germline loops: CDR1 SGHAT, CDR2 FQNNGV. CDR3 length: 11 residues. The CDR3: CASSTRTEAFF. Here the CDR3 DNA reads TGTGCCAGCAGCACTAGGACTGAAGCTTTCTTT. Filled out from reference TRBV11-2 and TRBJ1-1, the complete variable domain reads EAGVAQSPRYKIIEKRQSVAFWCNPISGHATLYWYQQILGQGPKLLIQFQNNGVVDDSQLPKDRFSAERLKGVDSTLKIQPAKLEDSAVYLCASSTRTEAFFGQGTRLTVV.

The chain couples TRBV5-1 to TRBJ2-2, with D uncertain. Deletions cut 1 base from V and 2 bases from J, with 12 bases between. This CDR3 region has 16 residues. Germline loops: CDR1 SGHRS, CDR2 YFSETQ. CDR3 DNA sequence: TGCGCCAGCAGCTTGTCCCAAAACACAAACACCGGGGAGCTGTTTTTT. It codes for CASSLSQNTNTGELFF.

The V and J genes are TRBV6-5 and TRBJ2-7; TRBD1 might be the D (6 bases). V was clipped by 2 bases and J by 5 bases, with 13 bases between them. There are 14 residues in the CDR3. CDR1 is MNHEY and CDR2 is SVGAGI in the germline V gene. As DNA, the CDR3 is TGTGCCAGCAGTTACCGGCACCGGGACAACGAGCAGTACTTC. This encodes CASSYRHRDNEQYF.

The CDR3 spells CASSLGLAGDGNEQFF. CDR3 nucleotide sequence: TGTGCCAGCAGCTTAGGATTAGCGGGAGATGGAAATGAGCAGTTCTTC. The chain uses TRBV7-9 and TRBJ2-1, with 9 positions matching TRBD2. Trimming cost V 1 base and J 7 bases; bases outside gene matches: 8. The CDR3 loop spans 16 amino acids. Germline V lookup: CDR1 SEHNR, CDR2 FQNEAQ (reference sequence).

This clone was observed a handful of times. Different DNA sequences within this sample yield the same CDR3. This chain links TRBV15 with TRBJ1-5; possibly TRBD1 for D (5 bases). The germline V gene has CDR1 LNHNV and CDR2 YYDKDF (reference sequence). Trimming stripped 5 bases from V and 0 bases from J, with 11 bases between. The CDR3 totals 15 residues. The CDR3 nucleotides read TGTGCCACCAGCGCAGGGCTTTATAGCAATCAGCCCCAGCATTTT. Residues: CATSAGLYSNQPQHF.